The 10 T cell receptor beta chains given below trace back to one sample, sequenced in a study of blood T cell repertoires in COVID-19. The method was immunoSEQ multiplex PCR; TCRdb's version includes in-frame clones alone and lacks a portion of them. The table lists 40,000 or so clones, roughly 84% of them singletons. Sequencing used peripheral blood. These receptors originate from a human donor in a cohort sampled during active COVID-19.

Only a few counts were recorded for this clone. The chain carries TRBV18 and TRBJ1-2, with 8 bases identical to TRBD1. Germline values: CDR1 KGHSH, CDR2 LQKENI. V was clipped by 3 bases and J by 8 bases; unmatched bases: 5. The CDR3 length is 13 residues. The CDR3 nucleotides read TGTGCCAGCTCACCTGGACAGGGAGTAGGCTACACCTTC. Residues: CASSPGQGVGYTF. Full variable domain (missing parts from reference TRBV18 and TRBJ1-2): NAGVMQNPRHLVRRRGQEARLRCSPMKGHSHVYWYRQLPEEGLKFMVYLQKENIIDESGMPKERFSAEFPKEGPSILRIQQVVRGDSAAYFCASSPGQGVGYTFGSGTRLTVV.

The genes are TRBV19 and TRBJ1-2, with TRBD1 matching 8 bases. The CDR3 has 14 amino acids. The junction had 6 bases not matched to a gene; V was cut back by 5 bases and J by 4 bases. Germline CDR1 is LNHDA and CDR2 is SQIVND (reference sequence). Here the CDR3 reads CASSFNRGGYGYTF. CDR3 DNA sequence: TGTGCCAGTAGTTTCAACAGGGGGGGCTATGGCTACACCTTC.

This clone was seen only once. The CDR3 region is CATSFNRGVGTGNTIYF. CDR3 DNA: TGTGCCACCAGCTTCAACAGGGGGGTAGGCACTGGAAACACCATATATTTT. This chain links TRBV15 with TRBJ1-3; 8 bases map to TRBD1. The CDR3 contains 17 residues. The V and J ends lost 5 bases and 2 bases, in that order; junction bases with no gene match: 11. Germline lookup yields CDR1 LNHNV and CDR2 YYDKDF (reference sequence).

This clone was seen once. V usage is TRBV5-6 and J usage is TRBJ2-2; 7 bases are a match to TRBD2. The CDR3 covers 16 residues. CDR1 is SGHDT, CDR2 YYEEEE, per germline. V shed 4 bases, J shed 1 base, and the junction held 7 bases outside the gene matches. The CDR3 is CASSRTGTMNTGELFF. The CDR3 DNA is TGTGCCAGCAGCCGAACCGGGACTATGAACACCGGGGAGCTGTTTTTT.

The rearrangement joins TRBV2 to TRBJ2-4; weak D call: TRBD1 (5 bases). Trimming removed 4 bases at V and 6 bases at J, with 16 bases between. CDR1 is SNHLY and CDR2 is FYNNEI in the germline V gene. The CDR3 is 15 amino acids. In DNA, the CDR3 is TGTGCCAGCAGTGCTCTGGGCAGGCAGGGAAACATTCAGTACTTC. Its protein is CASSALGRQGNIQYF.

V gene TRBV11-2 combines with J gene TRBJ2-1, with TRBD2 matching 12 bases. The CDR3 consists of 16 residues. With 4 bases clipped from V and 10 bases from J, the junction kept 11 bases outside the gene matches. Germline CDR1 reads SGHAT; CDR2 reads FQNNGV. The CDR3 protein is CASSYDSPGLAGEQFF. The CDR3 bases are TGTGCCAGCAGCTACGACTCACCAGGACTAGCGGGGGAGCAGTTCTTC. Full variable domain (remainder filled in from reference TRBV11-2 and TRBJ2-1): EAGVAQSPRYKIIEKRQSVAFWCNPISGHATLYWYQQILGQGPKLLIQFQNNGVVDDSQLPKDRFSAERLKGVDSTLKIQPAKLEDSAVYLCASSYDSPGLAGEQFFGPGTRLTVL.

This clone was detected only a few times. V is TRBV7-7 and J is TRBJ2-2; D uncertain. V lost 4 bases, J lost 5 bases, and 2 bases lay in between. The V gene's germline CDR1 is SSHAT and CDR2 FNYEAQ (reference sequence). The CDR3 covers 11 residues. CDR3 in amino acids: CASSSTGELFF. In nucleotides, the CDR3 is TGTGCCAGCAGCTCAACCGGGGAGCTGTTTTTT.

This chain uses TRBV6-1 with TRBJ2-2; TRBD1 might be the D (5 bases). CDR3 length: 15 amino acids. Germline V gives CDR1 MNHNS, CDR2 SASEGT. The V and J ends lost 1 base and 5 bases respectively, with 11 bases between them. The CDR3: CASSEGRRGTGELFF. The CDR3, as DNA: TGTGCCAGCAGTGAAGGTCGAAGGGGAACCGGGGAGCTGTTTTTT.

This clone was picked up a small number of times. The rearrangement links TRBV4-2 to TRBJ1-5; 7 bases fit TRBD1. Germline CDR1 and CDR2: LGHNA and YNFKEQ. This CDR3 contains 15 residues. V trimming: 0 bases; J trimming: 7 bases; junction bases outside the gene matches: 6. CDR3 DNA sequence: TGTGCCAGCAGCCAAGATTGGACAGGTCGACAGCCCCAGCATTTT. Translated, it gives CASSQDWTGRQPQHF.

The chain is built from TRBV2 and TRBJ1-6; D remains ambiguous. CDR3 length: 13 residues. The V gene lost 6 bases and the J gene lost 7 bases, with 10 bases spanning the gap. Germline CDR1 is SNHLY and CDR2 is FYNNEI. CDR3 region: CASRDTRNSPLHF. In nucleotides, the CDR3 is TGTGCCAGCAGAGATACGAGGAATTCACCCCTCCACTTT.